Listed below are T cell receptor beta chains from one sample, sequenced in a study of technical replicates of blood from a few donors. The data were produced by immunoSEQ multiplex PCR, yet TCRdb's version contains in-frame clones alone and is incomplete. The data show about 85,000 clones, with around 94% seen just once and 0.25% held by the top ten. The sequenced material came from T cells isolated from PBMCs. These receptors were collected from a human donor in good health. The CDR3 runs from the conserved cysteine through the conserved F or W. Each record gives: clone size, D gene, J gene, V gene, CDR3 DNA, CDR3 protein. A D gene is named only where the DNA matches it firmly. Rows give clone size only sometimes, using once, few, many, or a class for an expanded clone.

. TRBD2 TRBJ2-7 TRBV15 TGTGCCACCCGCAGGAGCCCGGGACTAGCCTACGAGCAGTACTTC CATRRSPGLAYEQYF
. . TRBJ2-7 TRBV4-2 TGTGCCAGCAGCCAAGAACAGGGATCCTACGAGCAGTACTTC CASSQEQGSYEQYF
. . TRBJ1-2 TRBV5-4 TGTGCCAGCACGGTGCGGGCCCCGAGGCACTATGGCTACACCTTC CASTVRAPRHYGYTF
. TRBD1 TRBJ2-3 TRBV18 TGTGCCAGCTCCCCCGGGACAGGGGGCTCTACAGATACGCAGTATTTT CASSPGTGGSTDTQYF
. . TRBJ2-5 TRBV15 TGTGCCACCAGCAGAGGAATGTGGCAGGGTATGGACGACAGCCGTCAAGAGACCCAGTACTTC CATSRGMWQGMDDSRQETQYF
few . TRBJ1-1 TRBV7-9 TGTGCCAGCAGTTCTACTGTCACTGAAGCTTTCTTT CASSSTVTEAFF
. TRBD1 TRBJ2-5 TRBV11-3 TGTGCCAGCGAGGACAGGAATAACCAAGAGACCCAGTACTTC CASEDRNNQETQYF
. . TRBJ2-3 TRBV14 TGTGCCAGCAGCCGAAAGCGGGTAATAGATACGCAGTATTTT CASSRKRVIDTQYF
. . TRBJ2-5 TRBV2 TGTGCCAGCAGATACGACTATAACCAAGAGACCCAGTACTTC CASRYDYNQETQYF
once TRBD2 TRBJ2-1 TRBV11-2 TGTGCCAGCAGCTCTCTAGCGGGATCATCCTACAATGAGCAGTTCTTC CASSSLAGSSYNEQFF
once TRBD1 TRBJ1-4 TRBV6-1 TGTGCCAGCGGGGCCGGGACAGTATTTAATGAAAAACTGTTTTTT CASGAGTVFNEKLFF
. TRBD2 TRBJ2-5 TRBV18 TGTGCCAGCTCAGACGGACTAGCGGGGGGTCGGCAAGAGACCCAGTACTTC CASSDGLAGGRQETQYF
few . TRBJ2-2 TRBV5-4 TGTGCCAGCAGCTCGAATCGGGGGGCGAGCACCGGGGAGCTGTTTTTT CASSSNRGASTGELFF
. TRBD2 TRBJ2-2 TRBV11-3 TGTGCCAGCAGCTTAGTAGGACTAGCGGCCGCGAACACCGGGGAGCTGTTTTTT CASSLVGLAAANTGELFF
. . TRBJ1-2 TRBV6-5 TGTGCCAGCAGCAAGTCGGGATTCTATGGCTACACCTTC CASSKSGFYGYTF
. . TRBJ1-5 TRBV12-2 TGTGCAAGTCGCTTACATGGGGGACAGGGGGCGTCGGGCAATCAGCCCCAGCATTTT CASRLHGGQGASGNQPQHF
. TRBD2 TRBJ2-7 TRBV6-1 TGTGCCAGCAGCGGACTAGCGGGTTTCTCCTACGAGCAGTACTTC CASSGLAGFSYEQYF
. . TRBJ1-1 TRBV19 TGTGCCAGTAGTGGGATGGGGGGGATTAGGACTGAAGCTTTCTTT CASSGMGGIRTEAFF
. . TRBJ1-2 TRBV4-1 TGCGCCAGCAGCCAAGAGGGGGGCTATGGCTACACCTTC CASSQEGGYGYTF
. . TRBJ2-7 TRBV5-1 TGCGCCAGCAGCTTCTACCGGGAGACCTACGAGCAGTACTTC CASSFYRETYEQYF
. . TRBJ2-7 TRBV5-1 TGCGCCAGCAGCTTATCTTGGGGAGCCTACGAGCAGTACTTC CASSLSWGAYEQYF
. TRBD1 TRBJ2-6 TRBV2 TGTGCCAGCAGTAGACAGGGGTCTGGGGCCAACGTCCTGACTTTC CASSRQGSGANVLTF
. . TRBJ2-6 TRBV5-6 TGTGCCAGCAGCTTGGGCCAGAAGGGAGGCTTGACTTTC CASSLGQKGGLTF
. TRBD2 TRBJ2-3 TRBV5-1 TGCGCCAGCAGCTCCCAAAAGCCGGGACTAGTTGTAGATACGCAGTATTTT CASSSQKPGLVVDTQYF
. TRBD2 TRBJ2-7 TRBV19 TGTGCCAGTAGTAATACCGGGACTAGCTTCTCCTACGAGCAGTACTTC CASSNTGTSFSYEQYF
. TRBD2 TRBJ2-1 TRBV6-1 TGTGCCAGCAGTGACTTAGCGGGAGCTAGCTACAATGAGCAGTTCTTC CASSDLAGASYNEQFF
. . TRBJ2-7 TRBV15 TGTGCCACCAGCATCCGGGACAAGAGTACGCTGGAGCAGTACTTC CATSIRDKSTLEQYF
. TRBD2 TRBJ2-7 TRBV15 TGTGCCACCAGCAGAGGGAGGGCGGGAGGAACCTACGAGCAGTACTTC CATSRGRAGGTYEQYF
once TRBD1 TRBJ1-5 TRBV7-8 TGTGCCAGCAGCTCCACCGGGACAGGGTACGATCAGCCCCAGCATTTT CASSSTGTGYDQPQHF
. . TRBJ2-7 TRBV21-1 TGTGCCAGCAGCTCGACCCGGGACATTTCCTACGAGCAGTACTTC CASSSTRDISYEQYF
. TRBD2 TRBJ2-7 TRBV27 TGTGCCAGCAGTTTAGCTAGCGGGGGATCCTACGAGCAGTACTTC CASSLASGGSYEQYF
. TRBD1 TRBJ1-2 TRBV4-2 TGTGCCAGCAGCCAAGACCGCAGGGGGCCCTATGGCTACACCTTC CASSQDRRGPYGYTF
. . TRBJ1-2 TRBV7-3 TGTGCCAGCAGCTCTAAAGCCGACAGGTTGGATGGCTACACCTTC CASSSKADRLDGYTF